The 9 T cell receptor beta chains below come from one sample, sequenced in a study of post-analysis software for immune sequencing data. Study-level findings and limits: Relative to controls, patients had 5 or 6 TRBV segments at higher frequency, with TRBV5-6, TRBV5-1 and TRBV20-1 among these.

Which antigens these TCRs recognize remains unknown. cDNA libraries of TCR beta carried unique molecular identifiers. In TCRdb, the PCR reads were re-called with MiXCR into one record per CDR3 protein. The repertoire holds 750,000 to 950,000 distinct CDR3 sequences, with approximately 53% as singletons. Sequencing input: blood. The receptors originated from a girl aged 5-17 years with multiple sclerosis.

A note on this clonotype: Mismatch with germline at one junction end may stem from a read error. The chain is built from TRBV10-3 and TRBJ2-3, with TRBD2 matching over 9 bases. In germline, CDR1 is ENHRY, CDR2 SYGVKD. The CDR3 is made up of 14 amino acids. The CDR3 bases are TGTGCCATCATCCCTAGCGGGACCCCGGATACGCGGTATTTT. Translated, it gives CAIIPSGTPDTRYF.

The chain uses TRBV12-5 and TRBJ2-1, with D tentatively TRBD1 (8 bases). Trimming shortened V by 7 bases and J by 4 bases, and 20 bases separated the two germline ends. CDR3 length: 16 residues. Germline V gives CDR1 LGHNT, CDR2 FRNRAP. For the CDR3, the DNA is TGTGCTAGTGTCAGCAGCGGGGACAGGCCGTACAATGAGCAGTTCTTC. Residues: CASVSSGDRPYNEQFF.

This chain links TRBV25-1 with TRBJ2-5; possibly TRBD2 for D (6 bases). The DNA end favors TRBJ2-7, so the J call may be wrong. CDR3 length: 15 amino acids. Germline loops: CDR1 MGHDK, CDR2 SYGVNS. CDR3 nucleotide sequence: TGTGCCAGCAGTGAACGTCGCGGGACGCGGGACGAGCAGTACTTC. Residues: CASSERRGTRDEQYF.

The rearrangement links TRBV6-1 to TRBJ1-1; a possible D gene is TRBD1 (5 bases). V was pared by 8 bases and J by 0 bases, with 22 bases between. The CDR3 extends over 17 amino acids. Germline CDR1 reads MNHNS; CDR2 reads SASEGT. The CDR3 loop is CASRKPPGQIMNTEAFF. The CDR3 coding sequence is TGTGCCAGCCGTAAACCCCCGGGGCAGATCATGAACACTGAAGCTTTCTTT.

The rearrangement joins TRBV27 to TRBJ2-7; D uncertain. From germline, CDR1 is MNHEY and CDR2 SMNVEV (reference sequence). V lost 2 bases and J lost 3, with 14 bases in between. The CDR3 is made up of 15 amino acids. CDR3 residues: CASSLGPPVGYEQYF. The CDR3 region has the DNA TGTGCCAGCAGTTTAGGGCCCCCGGTTGGCTACGAGCAGTACTTC.

This clonotype appeared a few times. The chain recombines TRBV6-4 with TRBJ1-2; D ambiguous. V was clipped by 3 bases and J by 4 bases, with 6 bases between them. The CDR3 consists of 12 residues. CDR1 MRHNA and CDR2 SNTAGT come from the germline V gene. The CDR3 is CASSDNSYGYTF. CDR3 in DNA: TGTGCCAGCAGTGATAACAGCTATGGCTACACCTTC.

In its sample, this clonotype was seen a few times. This chain uses TRBV5-1 with TRBJ2-4; D ambiguous. With 0 bases removed from V and 0 bases from J, the gap between germline ends came to 4 bases. Germline CDR1 SGHRS, CDR2 YFSETQ. This CDR3 contains 14 residues. The CDR3 DNA follows: TGCGCCAGCAGCTTGGATGTAGCCAAAAACATTCAGTACTTC. This encodes CASSLDVAKNIQYF.

The V gene is TRBV7-8, the J gene TRBJ2-5; 7 nucleotides match TRBD1. V was pared by 7 bases and J by 0 bases, with 8 bases of the junction left unmatched. Germline-derived CDR1 and CDR2 are SGHVS and FQNEAQ. The CDR3 covers 15 residues. CDR3 coding DNA: TGTGCCAGCACCAGGTCAGGGACAGACCAAGAGACCCAGTACTTC. This sequence encodes CASTRSGTDQETQYF.

With regard to this clonotype: The junction and the germline gene differ at one end; a read error may be behind it. The chain has TRBV3-1 and TRBJ2-5; D is ambiguous. Germline V gene sequence: CDR1 LGHDT, CDR2 YNNKEL (reference sequence). There are 14 residues in the CDR3. This CDR3 is CAGSPLGWTETQYF. The CDR3 DNA reads TGTGCCGGCAGCCCATTGGGGTGGACAGAGACCCAGTACTTC.